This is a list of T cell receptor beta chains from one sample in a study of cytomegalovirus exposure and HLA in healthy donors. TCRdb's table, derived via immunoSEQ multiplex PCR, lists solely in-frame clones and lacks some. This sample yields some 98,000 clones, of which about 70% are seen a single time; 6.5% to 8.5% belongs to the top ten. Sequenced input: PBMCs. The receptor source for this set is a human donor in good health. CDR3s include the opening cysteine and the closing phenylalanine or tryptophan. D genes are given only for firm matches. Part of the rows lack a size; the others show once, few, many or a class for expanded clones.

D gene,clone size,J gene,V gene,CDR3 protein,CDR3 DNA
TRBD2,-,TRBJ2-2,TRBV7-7,CASSLRTGTRSTGELFF,TGTGCCAGCAGCTTACGCACCGGGACTAGATCCACCGGGGAGCTGTTTTTT
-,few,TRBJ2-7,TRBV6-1,CASRTPGQGDEQYF,TGTGCCAGCAGGACTCCGGGACAAGGAGACGAGCAGTACTTC
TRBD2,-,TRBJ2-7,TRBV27,CASSLTPSGTGEQYF,TGTGCCAGCAGTTTAACCCCTAGCGGGACGGGCGAGCAGTACTTC
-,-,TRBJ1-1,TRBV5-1,CASSLFGQENTEAFF,TGCGCCAGCAGCTTGTTCGGTCAGGAGAACACTGAAGCTTTCTTT
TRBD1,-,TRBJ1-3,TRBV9,CASSAPQGARNTIYF,TGTGCCAGCAGCGCACCACAGGGGGCTAGAAACACCATATATTTT
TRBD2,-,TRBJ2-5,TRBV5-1,CATSPSPSGSSFQTQYF,TGCGCCACCTCCCCATCTCCAAGCGGGAGCTCCTTTCAGACCCAGTACTTC
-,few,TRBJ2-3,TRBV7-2,CASSSRDTQYF,TGTGCCAGCAGCTCTAGAGATACGCAGTATTTT
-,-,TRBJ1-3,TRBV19,CASSIGPAGDTRNTIYF,TGTGCCAGTAGTATAGGTCCTGCGGGGGACACGAGAAACACCATATATTTT
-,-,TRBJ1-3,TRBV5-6,CASSGRTGFGSGNTIYF,TGTGCCAGCAGCGGGAGAACAGGGTTTGGATCTGGAAACACCATATATTTT
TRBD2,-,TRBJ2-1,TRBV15,CATSRGGTSGKDEQFF,TGTGCCACCAGCAGAGGAGGGACTAGCGGAAAGGATGAGCAGTTCTTC
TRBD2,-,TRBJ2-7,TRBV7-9,CASSFGLAGAYEQYF,TGTGCCAGCAGCTTCGGACTAGCGGGAGCATACGAGCAGTACTTC
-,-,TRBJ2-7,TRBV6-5,CASSDTAYEQYF,TGTGCCAGCAGCGATACAGCCTACGAGCAGTACTTC
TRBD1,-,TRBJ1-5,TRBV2,CASSEDRFGRPQHF,TGTGCCAGCAGTGAGGACAGGTTCGGACGGCCCCAGCATTTT
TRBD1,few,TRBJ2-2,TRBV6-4,CASSSGTGGTGELFF,TGTGCCAGCAGTTCCGGGACAGGGGGCACCGGGGAGCTGTTTTTT
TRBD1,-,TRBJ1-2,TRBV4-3,CASSQLSGTGTANYGYTF,TGCGCCAGCAGCCAACTTTCGGGGACAGGGACGGCTAACTATGGCTACACCTTC
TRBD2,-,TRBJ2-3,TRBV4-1,CASSQGIAGVVDTQYF,TGCGCCAGCAGCCAAGGGATAGCGGGGGTGGTAGATACGCAGTATTTT
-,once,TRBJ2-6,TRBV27,CASTRNGLSGANVLTF,TGTGCCAGCACAAGGAATGGGCTCTCTGGGGCCAACGTCCTGACTTTC
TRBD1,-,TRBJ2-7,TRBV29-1,CSARSQGAAYEQYF,TGCAGCGCCAGATCACAGGGGGCGGCCTACGAGCAGTACTTC
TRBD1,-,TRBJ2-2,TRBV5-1,CASSPGQSNTGELFF,TGCGCCAGCAGCCCGGGACAGTCGAACACCGGGGAGCTGTTTTTT
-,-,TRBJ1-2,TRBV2,CASSEDSFYGYTF,TGTGCCAGCAGTGAAGACAGTTTCTATGGCTACACCTTC
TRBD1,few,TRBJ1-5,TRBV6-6,CASSYPGQSGPQHF,TGTGCCAGCAGTTATCCGGGACAGTCGGGACCCCAGCATTTT
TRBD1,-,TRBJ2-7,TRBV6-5,CASSGLGQASYEQYF,TGTGCCAGCAGCGGATTGGGACAGGCCTCCTACGAGCAGTACTTC
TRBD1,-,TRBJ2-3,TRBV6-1,CASSEDRGAWTDTQYF,TGTGCCAGCAGTGAAGACAGGGGCGCTTGGACAGATACGCAGTATTTT
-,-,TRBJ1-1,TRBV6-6,CASSYPDSMNTEAFF,TGTGCCAGCAGTTATCCGGACAGCATGAACACTGAAGCTTTCTTT
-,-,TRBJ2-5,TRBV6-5,CASSDRGILAQYF,-
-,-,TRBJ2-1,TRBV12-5,CASGLARSHNEQFF,TGTGCTAGTGGTTTGGCACGGAGCCACAATGAGCAGTTCTTC
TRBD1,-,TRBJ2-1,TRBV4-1,CASSQDRVLGEQFF,TGCGCCAGCAGTCAGGACAGGGTGTTGGGTGAGCAGTTCTTC
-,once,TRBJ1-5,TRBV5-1,CASSPGGTEDQPQHF,TGCGCCAGCAGCCCCGGCGGGACGGAGGATCAGCCCCAGCATTTT
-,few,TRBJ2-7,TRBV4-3,CASSQESARSYEQYF,TGCGCCAGCAGCCAAGAGTCGGCTAGAAGCTACGAGCAGTACTTC
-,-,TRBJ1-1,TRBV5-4,CASSRSTRLDTEAFF,TGTGCCAGCAGCAGGTCCACCCGACTTGACACTGAAGCTTTCTTT
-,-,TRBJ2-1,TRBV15,CATSRIWSPNSYNEQFF,TGTGCCACCAGCAGAATTTGGAGCCCAAACTCCTACAATGAGCAGTTCTTC
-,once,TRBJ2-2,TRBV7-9,CASSGPRVDTGELFF,TGTGCCAGCAGCGGGCCCAGGGTTGACACCGGGGAGCTGTTTTTT
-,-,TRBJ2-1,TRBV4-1,CASSQEEEPHPGYEQFF,TGCGCCAGCAGCCAAGAGGAAGAACCCCACCCAGGGTATGAGCAGTTCTTC
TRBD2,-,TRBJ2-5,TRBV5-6,CASSLAGVGETQYF,TGTGCCAGCAGCTTAGCGGGAGTAGGGGAGACCCAGTACTTC
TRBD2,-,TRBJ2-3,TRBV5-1,CASSLTSGGATDTQYF,TGCGCCAGCAGCTTGACTAGCGGGGGGGCCACAGATACGCAGTATTTT
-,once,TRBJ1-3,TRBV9,CASSVVPTAENTIYF,TGTGCCAGCAGCGTAGTACCAACGGCGGAAAACACCATATATTTT
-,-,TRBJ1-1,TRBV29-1,CSVEGRGYTEAFF,TGCAGCGTGGAAGGTAGGGGGTACACTGAAGCTTTCTTT
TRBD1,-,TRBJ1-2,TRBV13,CASSTYRGSGGYTF,TGTGCCAGCAGCACCTACAGGGGGAGCGGAGGCTACACCTTC
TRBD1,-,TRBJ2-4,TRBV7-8,CASRPTGADKNIQYF,TGTGCCAGCAGACCGACAGGGGCTGACAAAAACATTCAGTACTTC
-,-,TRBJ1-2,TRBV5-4,CASSDPGGYTF,TGTGCCAGCAGCGATCCCGGTGGCTACACCTTC
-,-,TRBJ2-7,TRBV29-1,CSVEIDGATYEQYF,TGCAGCGTTGAAATAGACGGAGCGACCTACGAGCAGTACTTC